The 29 T cell receptor beta chains below come from one sample, sequenced in a study of T cells in Graves' hyperthyroidism and ophthalmopathy. It was RNA transcripts that yielded the amplified TCR beta CDR3 regions. Initially, a first-round RT-PCR of the TCR CDR3 employed the HTBI primer set. Each CDR3 protein gets one entry after TCRdb re-called the multiplex PCR reads with MiXCR. There are around 600,000 distinct CDR3 sequences in the sample; 13% to 15% occur only once, and about an eighth lies in the top ten. The sequenced sample consisted of blood. The receptors were sampled from a woman between 45 and 60 years old with Graves' ophthalmopathy.

This clonotype was seen ten or more times. The chain uses TRBV7-3 and TRBJ2-1; D is ambiguous. Germline V gene data show CDR1 as SGHTA and CDR2 as FQGTGA. V lost 8 bases and J lost 7, with 21 bases in between. The CDR3 has 15 amino acids. CDR3 amino acids: CASRDMDEPGNEQFF. The CDR3, as DNA: TGTGCCAGCCGAGACATGGATGAGCCGGGTAATGAGCAGTTCTTC.

This clonotype occurred many times. The chain has TRBV7-2 and TRBJ2-3; the match to TRBD2 covers 12 bases. The germline gives CDR1 SGHTA, CDR2 FQGNSA. This CDR3 is 16 amino acids long. V dropped 5 bases and J dropped 5; count of bases not matched to a gene: 8. The CDR3 DNA reads TGTGCCAGCAGCCCACCCCTAGCGGGAGGGTTAGATACGCAGTATTTT. This sequence encodes CASSPPLAGGLDTQYF.

In its sample, this clonotype was seen many times. The V gene is TRBV28, the J gene TRBJ1-1; D is undetermined. Germline V gives CDR1 MDHEN, CDR2 SYDVKM. Trimming left V 3 bases short and J 0 bases short, with 11 bases between. CDR3 length: 15 residues. CDR3: CASSFDQNLNTEAFF. The CDR3 nucleotides read TGTGCCAGCAGTTTTGATCAGAACCTGAACACTGAAGCTTTCTTT.

The table lists this clonotype with a few counts. The chain has TRBV18 and TRBJ2-4; no definite D call. The CDR3 runs 17 residues. Germline-derived CDR1 and CDR2 are KGHSH and LQKENI. V lost 5 bases and J lost 0, with 17 bases in between. The DNA of the CDR3 is TGTGCCAGCTCAAAAGACCCAGCGCCTATAGCCAAAAACATTCAGTACTTC. This codes for CASSKDPAPIAKNIQYF. Looking up the rest from reference TRBV18 and TRBJ2-4 gives the full variable domain: NAGVMQNPRHLVRRRGQEARLRCSPMKGHSHVYWYRQLPEEGLKFMVYLQKENIIDESGMPKERFSAEFPKEGPSILRIQQVVRGDSAAYFCASSKDPAPIAKNIQYFGAGTRLSVL.

J is TRBJ1-5 and V is TRBV15; TRBD1 might be the D (5 bases). CDR3 length: 15 amino acids. From germline, CDR1 is LNHNV and CDR2 YYDKDF (reference sequence). The ends were cut back, 2 bases at V and 6 bases at J, with 14 bases in the middle. CDR3 protein: CATSRSQGSGQPQHF. In DNA form, the CDR3 reads TGTGCCACCAGCAGAAGTCAGGGTTCGGGTCAGCCCCAGCATTTT.

Ten or more counts support this clonotype. This chain connects TRBV6-1 to TRBJ2-3; possibly TRBD1 for D (6 bases). Germline CDR1 reads MNHNS; CDR2 reads SASEGT. CDR3 length equals 17 residues. The V end was cut by 3 bases, the J end by 1 base, with 17 bases between. The CDR3 sequence is CASSEWSTGGGTDTQYF. CDR3 DNA sequence: TGTGCCAGCAGTGAGTGGTCGACAGGAGGAGGCACAGATACGCAGTATTTT.

This clonotype showed up many times. V gene TRBV9 combines with J gene TRBJ2-5; TRBD2 agrees at 8 bases. The V and J ends lost 2 bases and 2 bases, in that order; junction bases with no gene match: 2. The CDR3 is made up of 14 amino acids. Germline loops: CDR1 SGDLS, CDR2 YYNGEE. For the CDR3, the DNA is TGTGCCAGCAGCGTTAGCGGGGCTCAAGAGACCCAGTACTTC. This translates into CASSVSGAQETQYF.

This clonotype has a count of ten or more. The rearrangement uses TRBV19 and TRBJ1-1, with D possibly matching TRBD1 (5 bases). The CDR3 runs 16 residues. V lost 4 bases and J 4 bases, leaving 19 bases between the germline ends. In germline, CDR1 is LNHDA, CDR2 SQIVND (reference sequence). The CDR3 sequence is CASSTSGIRLGTEAFF. The CDR3 region has the DNA TGTGCCAGTAGTACCTCAGGGATTCGTCTGGGCACTGAAGCTTTCTTT. The whole variable domain, remainder taken from reference TRBV19 and TRBJ1-1, is DGGITQSPKYLFRKEGQNVTLSCEQNLNHDAMYWYRQDPGQGLRLIYYSQIVNDFQKGDIAEGYSVSREKKESFPLTVTSAQKNPTAFYLCASSTSGIRLGTEAFFGQGTRLTVV.

The chain joins TRBV10-3 to TRBJ2-7; possibly TRBD1 for D (6 bases). The CDR3 is made up of 12 amino acids. V was cut by 6 bases and J by 6 bases, with 12 bases left in between. Germline V gene sequence: CDR1 ENHRY, CDR2 SYGVKD. DNA of the CDR3: TGTGCCATCAGCCTACTCAGGGGCGAGCAGTACTTC. Its translation is CAISLLRGEQYF.

This clonotype came up many times. The chain carries TRBV27 and TRBJ2-3, with 11 bases fitting TRBD2. Germline-derived CDR1 and CDR2 are MNHEY and SMNVEV (reference sequence). The V segment lost 2 bases and the J segment 2 bases; nucleotides outside the gene matches: 9. CDR3 length: 18 residues. CDR3 sequence: CASSLGSGLAANTDTQYF. As DNA, the CDR3 is TGTGCCAGCAGTTTAGGGTCGGGACTAGCGGCAAACACAGATACGCAGTATTTT.

This clonotype was seen a handful of times. This rearrangement joins TRBV20-1 to TRBJ1-5; 10 bases agree with TRBD1. The V segment lost 0 bases and the J segment 7 bases; nucleotides outside the gene matches: 3. This CDR3 is 14 amino acids long. The V gene's germline CDR1 is DFQATT and CDR2 SNEGSKA (reference sequence). In DNA form, the CDR3 reads TGCAGTGCTAGAGAAGGGACAGGGGAACAGCCCCAGCATTTT. Translation gives CSAREGTGEQPQHF.

This clonotype was observed a few times. J is TRBJ2-5 and V is TRBV29-1, with 10 bases fitting TRBD2. The germline CDR1 and CDR2 sequences are SQVTM and ANQGSEA. The CDR3 runs 13 residues. Trimming removed 6 bases from V and 5 bases from J; junction bases left unmatched: 6. This CDR3 is CSVPSGSSETQYF. The CDR3 nucleotides are TGCAGCGTCCCTAGCGGGAGTAGTGAGACCCAGTACTTC.

A remark on this clonotype: One base away lies a much larger clone, so this may be a sequencing read error. The chain joins TRBV29-1 to TRBJ2-1, with 9 nucleotides matching TRBD2. Germline CDR1 is SQVTM and CDR2 is ANQGSEA. There are 15 residues in the CDR3. DNA for the CDR3: TGCAGCGTTGTGGAGACTAGCGGCTCCTACAGTGAGCAGTTCTTC. The encoded protein is CSVVETSGSYSEQFF.

V usage is TRBV6-2 or TRBV6-3 and J usage is TRBJ2-7; 13 bases line up with TRBD2. The CDR3 loop spans 15 amino acids. The V gene's germline CDR1 is MNHEY and CDR2 SVGEGT. V lost 5 bases to trimming and J lost 3 bases; unmatched junction nucleotides: 4. The DNA for the CDR3 is TGTGCCAGCAGTCGCGGACTAGCGGGAGACTACGAGCAGTACTTC. It yields the protein CASSRGLAGDYEQYF.

This clonotype was counted many times. The J gene is TRBJ2-5, the V gene TRBV7-3; D gene unclear. The germline V gene encodes CDR1 SGHTA and CDR2 FQGTGA. The V end lost 2 bases, the J end lost 5 bases, and 15 bases lay between the germline ends. The CDR3 is 15 residues long. CDR3 nucleotides: TGTGCCAGCAGCTTACTAGGTCAATCTGGGGAGACCCAGTACTTC. This codes for CASSLLGQSGETQYF. The full variable domain, with the rest looked up from reference TRBV7-3 and TRBJ2-5, is GAGVSQTPSNKVTEKGKYVELRCDPISGHTALYWYRQSLGQGPEFLIYFQGTGAADDSGLPNDRFFAVRPEGSVSTLKIQRTERGDSAVYLCASSLLGQSGETQYFGPGTRLLVL.

The sample holds many counts of this clonotype. This chain joins TRBV7-2 and TRBJ2-7; TRBD1 matches 11 bases. Germline V gene data show CDR1 as SGHTA and CDR2 as FQGNSA. V was pared by 1 base and J by 3 bases, with 5 bases of the junction left unmatched. The CDR3 runs to 16 residues. In nucleotides, the CDR3 is TGTGCCAGCAGCTTAGTTGTGGGACAGGGGGTCTACGAGCAGTACTTC. Translated, it gives CASSLVVGQGVYEQYF. Full variable domain (remainder filled in from reference TRBV7-2 and TRBJ2-7): GAGVSQSPSNKVTEKGKDVELRCDPISGHTALYWYRQSLGQGLEFLIYFQGNSAPDKSGLPSDRFSAERTGGSVSTLTIQRTQQEDSAVYLCASSLVVGQGVYEQYFGPGTRLTVT.

This clonotype showed up many times. The chain is built from TRBV30 and TRBJ1-5, with TRBD1 as a possible D gene (5 bases). Trimming left V 2 bases short and J 3 bases short, with 8 bases between. The CDR3 consists of 13 residues. The germline CDR1 and CDR2 sequences are GTSNPN and SVGIG (reference sequence). The DNA of the CDR3 is TGTGCCTGGAGTTCAGGGATCAATCAGCCCCAGCATTTT. As protein: CAWSSGINQPQHF.

The chain carries TRBV20-1 and TRBJ1-1, with D possibly being TRBD1 (5 bases). V was shortened by 4 bases and J by 0 bases, with 21 bases between the two germline ends. The CDR3 loop spans 17 amino acids. The V gene's germline CDR1 is DFQATT and CDR2 SNEGSKA (reference sequence). CDR3 nucleotides: TGCAGTGCTAAGGGCAGACGGGGGAACGGTATGAACACTGAAGCTTTCTTT. Translating it yields CSAKGRRGNGMNTEAFF.

This clonotype was found many times. The rearrangement joins TRBV11-2 to TRBJ2-5, with D tentatively TRBD1 or TRBD2 (5 bases each). The V end lost 5 bases, the J end lost 5 bases, and 24 bases lay between the germline ends. Looked up from germline, CDR1 is SGHAT and CDR2 is FQNNGV. CDR3 size: 17 residues. The CDR3 loop reads CASSPPVGRVNGETQYF. For the CDR3, the DNA is TGTGCCAGCAGCCCCCCAGTGGGACGGGTCAATGGGGAGACCCAGTACTTC.

This clonotype was detected many times. V and J are TRBV6-1 and TRBJ1-1; D is ambiguous. This CDR3 contains 13 residues. V was trimmed by 5 bases and J by 1 base, leaving 8 bases between them. Germline V lookup: CDR1 MNHNS, CDR2 SASEGT. The CDR3 reads CASSYKKNTEAFF. In DNA form, the CDR3 reads TGTGCCAGCAGTTATAAGAAGAACACTGAAGCTTTCTTT.

V usage is TRBV20-1 and J usage is TRBJ2-3, with D possibly being TRBD2 (7 bases). In germline, CDR1 is DFQATT, CDR2 SNEGSKA (reference sequence). V was pared by 0 bases and J by 3 bases, with 16 bases between. This CDR3 comprises 16 residues. CDR3 sequence: CSARDWGGGWTDTQYF. The CDR3 DNA reads as TGCAGTGCTAGAGATTGGGGAGGGGGTTGGACAGATACGCAGTATTTT.

This clonotype was found many times. This chain links TRBV5-1 with TRBJ2-3, with a possible D match to TRBD1 (6 bases). Germline lookup yields CDR1 SGHRS and CDR2 YFSETQ. With 0 bases removed from V and 2 bases from J, the gap between germline ends came to 10 bases. This CDR3 contains 15 residues. CDR3 region: CASSLAQGNTDTQYF. In DNA form, the CDR3 reads TGCGCCAGCAGCTTGGCCCAGGGGAACACAGATACGCAGTATTTT.

The rearrangement links TRBV18 to TRBJ1-1; D call uncertain. Trimming removed 2 bases from V and 8 bases from J, with 12 bases in between. CDR3 length: 13 residues. Germline CDR1 reads KGHSH; CDR2 reads LQKENI. This CDR3 reads CASSPDGNIEAFF. The CDR3 DNA sequence: TGTGCCAGCTCACCAGATGGGAATATCGAAGCTTTCTTT.

This clonotype has ten or more counts. V and J are TRBV7-9 and TRBJ2-3, with D perhaps being TRBD1 or TRBD2 (5 bases each). V lost 2 bases and J lost 1, with 13 bases in between. The germline V gene has CDR1 SEHNR and CDR2 FQNEAQ (reference sequence). CDR3 length: 16 amino acids. The CDR3 bases are TGTGCCAGCAGCTTAAGGGACCCTGGTGGCACAGATACGCAGTATTTT. It yields the protein CASSLRDPGGTDTQYF. The full variable domain, with the rest looked up from reference TRBV7-9 and TRBJ2-3, is DTGVSQNPRHKITKRGQNVTFRCDPISEHNRLYWYRQTLGQGPEFLTYFQNEAQLEKSRLLSDRFSAERPKGSFSTLEIQRTEQGDSAMYLCASSLRDPGGTDTQYFGPGTRLTVL.

This clonotype was recorded many times. This chain joins TRBV20-1 and TRBJ2-5; D may be TRBD2 (6 bases). There are 14 residues in the CDR3. Germline CDR1 reads DFQATT; CDR2 reads SNEGSKA (reference sequence). The ends were cut back, 3 bases at V and 7 bases at J, with 18 bases in the middle. The CDR3 DNA reads as TGCAGTGCTAGGTCGCGGGATTCGGGGGTGACCCAGTACTTC. This gives the protein CSARSRDSGVTQYF.

The chain employs TRBV28 and TRBJ2-2; TRBD2 aligns across 10 bases. The V gene's germline CDR1 is MDHEN and CDR2 SYDVKM. With 8 bases clipped from V and 6 bases from J, the junction kept 9 bases outside the gene matches. The CDR3 consists of 15 residues. The CDR3 reads CASYMSGRASGELFF. CDR3 DNA sequence: TGTGCCAGCTACATGAGCGGGAGGGCCTCCGGGGAGCTGTTTTTT.

The CDR3 region is CASSIVGVNEQFF. For the CDR3, the DNA is TGTGCCAGTAGTATCGTCGGGGTCAATGAGCAGTTCTTC. This chain joins TRBV19 and TRBJ2-1, with D possibly TRBD2 on 5 matching bases. CDR3 length: 13 residues. V lost 3 bases and J lost 6, with 9 bases in between. CDR1 and CDR2 from the germline V gene are LNHDA and SQIVND (reference sequence).

The chain carries TRBV28 and TRBJ2-1; 11 positions match TRBD2. CDR1 MDHEN and CDR2 SYDVKM come from the germline V gene. J gave up 5 bases and V 2 bases, and 20 bases lay outside the gene matches. This CDR3 is built from 21 residues. CDR3 DNA: TGTGCCAGCAGTTTAACTAGCGGGAGAAAGGGGCTTACCCGAAGCAACAATGAGCAGTTCTTC. This translates into CASSLTSGRKGLTRSNNEQFF.

The table lists this clonotype with many counts. V is TRBV20-1 and J is TRBJ2-1; 12 nucleotides agree with TRBD2. The germline V gene encodes CDR1 DFQATT and CDR2 SNEGSKA (reference sequence). This CDR3 has 15 amino acids. The junction had 6 bases not matched to a gene; V was cut back by 5 bases and J by 4 bases. The CDR3 protein is CSAPGLAGIYNEQFF. The CDR3 region has the DNA TGCAGTGCTCCGGGACTAGCGGGTATTTACAATGAGCAGTTCTTC.